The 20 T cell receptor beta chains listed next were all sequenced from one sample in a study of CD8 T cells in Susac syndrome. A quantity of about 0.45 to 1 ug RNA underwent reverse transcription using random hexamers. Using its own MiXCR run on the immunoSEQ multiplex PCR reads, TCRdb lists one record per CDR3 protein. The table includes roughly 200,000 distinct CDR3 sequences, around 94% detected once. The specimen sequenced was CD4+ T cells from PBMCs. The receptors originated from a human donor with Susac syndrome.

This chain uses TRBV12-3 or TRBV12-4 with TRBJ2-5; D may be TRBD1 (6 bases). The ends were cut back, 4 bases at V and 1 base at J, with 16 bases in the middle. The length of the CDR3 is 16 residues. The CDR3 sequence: CASSSLGRGPQETQYF. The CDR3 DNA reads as TGTGCCAGCAGTTCCCTGGGCAGGGGACCCCAAGAGACCCAGTACTTC.

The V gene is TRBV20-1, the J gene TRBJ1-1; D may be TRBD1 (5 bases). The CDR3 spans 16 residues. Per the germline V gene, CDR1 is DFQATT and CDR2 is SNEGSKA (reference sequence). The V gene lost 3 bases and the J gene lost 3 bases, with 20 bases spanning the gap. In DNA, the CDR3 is TGCAGTGCTAGGTACGGACAAAGTAATAGGGACACTGAAGCTTTCTTT. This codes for CSARYGQSNRDTEAFF.

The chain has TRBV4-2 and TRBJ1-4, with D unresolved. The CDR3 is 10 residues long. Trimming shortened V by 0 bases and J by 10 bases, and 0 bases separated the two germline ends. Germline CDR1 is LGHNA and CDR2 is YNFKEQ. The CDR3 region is CASSQEKLFF. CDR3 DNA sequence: TGTGCCAGCAGCCAAGAAAAACTGTTTTTT.

CDR3 sequence: CSASRDRDTDTQYF. The CDR3, as DNA: TGCAGTGCCAGCAGGGACAGGGACACAGATACGCAGTATTTT. The rearrangement joins TRBV20-1 to TRBJ2-3; 9 nucleotides match TRBD1. Per the germline V gene, CDR1 is DFQATT and CDR2 is SNEGSKA (reference sequence). With 6 bases clipped from V and 2 bases from J, the junction kept 6 bases outside the gene matches. This CDR3 has 14 amino acids.

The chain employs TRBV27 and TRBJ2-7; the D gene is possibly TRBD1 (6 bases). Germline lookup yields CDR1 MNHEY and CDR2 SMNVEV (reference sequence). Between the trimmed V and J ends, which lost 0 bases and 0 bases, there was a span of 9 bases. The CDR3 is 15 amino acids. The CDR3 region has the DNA TGTGCCAGCAGTTTATCCCCCAGGGGCTCCTACGAGCAGTACTTC. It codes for CASSLSPRGSYEQYF.

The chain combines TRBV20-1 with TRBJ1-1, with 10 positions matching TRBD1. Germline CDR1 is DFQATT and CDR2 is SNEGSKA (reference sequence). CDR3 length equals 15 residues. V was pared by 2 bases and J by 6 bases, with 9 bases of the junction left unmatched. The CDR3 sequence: CSARPQTGGDAEAFF. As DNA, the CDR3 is TGCAGTGCTAGACCTCAGACAGGGGGCGACGCTGAAGCTTTCTTT.

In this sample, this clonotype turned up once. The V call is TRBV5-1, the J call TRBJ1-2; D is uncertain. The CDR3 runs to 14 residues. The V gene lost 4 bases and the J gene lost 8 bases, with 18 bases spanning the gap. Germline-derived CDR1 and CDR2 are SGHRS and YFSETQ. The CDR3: CASSPKQHSGGYTF. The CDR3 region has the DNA TGCGCCAGCAGCCCGAAACAGCACTCCGGGGGCTACACCTTC.

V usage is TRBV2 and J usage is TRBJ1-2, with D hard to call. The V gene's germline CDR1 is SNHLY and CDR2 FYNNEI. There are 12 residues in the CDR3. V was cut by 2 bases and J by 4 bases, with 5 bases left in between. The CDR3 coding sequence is TGTGCCAGCAGTGAACAGACCTATGGCTACACCTTC. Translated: CASSEQTYGYTF.

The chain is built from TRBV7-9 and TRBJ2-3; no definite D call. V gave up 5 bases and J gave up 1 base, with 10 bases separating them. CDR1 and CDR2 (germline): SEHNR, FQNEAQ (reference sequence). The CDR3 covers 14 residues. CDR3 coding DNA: TGTGCCAGCAGCCCCACCCTCGGCACAGATACGCAGTATTTT. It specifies CASSPTLGTDTQYF.

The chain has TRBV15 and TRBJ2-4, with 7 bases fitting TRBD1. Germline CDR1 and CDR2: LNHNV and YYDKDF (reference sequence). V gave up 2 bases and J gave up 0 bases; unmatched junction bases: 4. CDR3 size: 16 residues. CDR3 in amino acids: CATSRWDSVAKNIQYF. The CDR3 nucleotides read TGTGCCACCAGCAGATGGGACAGTGTAGCCAAAAACATTCAGTACTTC.

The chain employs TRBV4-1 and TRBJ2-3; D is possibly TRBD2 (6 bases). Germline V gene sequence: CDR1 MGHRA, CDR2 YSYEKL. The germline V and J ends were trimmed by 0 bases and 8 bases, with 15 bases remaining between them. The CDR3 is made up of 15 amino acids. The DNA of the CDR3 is TGCGCCAGCAGCCAAGAAGGGCTAGCGAGCGGTACGCAGTATTTT. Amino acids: CASSQEGLASGTQYF.

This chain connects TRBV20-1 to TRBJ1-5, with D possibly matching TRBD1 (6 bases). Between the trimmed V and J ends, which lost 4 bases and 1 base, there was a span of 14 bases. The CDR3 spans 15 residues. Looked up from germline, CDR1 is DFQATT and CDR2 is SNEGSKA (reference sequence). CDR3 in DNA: TGCAGTGCTACCAAGGGGGGGGCGAGCAATCAGCCCCAGCATTTT. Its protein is CSATKGGASNQPQHF.

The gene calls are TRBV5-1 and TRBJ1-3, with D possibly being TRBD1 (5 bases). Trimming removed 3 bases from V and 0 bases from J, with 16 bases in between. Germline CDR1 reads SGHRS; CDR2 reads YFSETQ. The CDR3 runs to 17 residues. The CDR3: CASSWGSLGSSGNTIYF. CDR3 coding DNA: TGCGCCAGCAGCTGGGGGTCGTTGGGGAGCTCTGGAAACACCATATATTTT.

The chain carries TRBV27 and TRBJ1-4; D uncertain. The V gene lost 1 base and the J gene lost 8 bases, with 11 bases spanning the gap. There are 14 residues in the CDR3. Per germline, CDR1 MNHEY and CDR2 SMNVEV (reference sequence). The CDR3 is CASSLLGSKEKLFF. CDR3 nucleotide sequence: TGTGCCAGCAGTTTATTGGGCTCCAAGGAAAAACTGTTTTTT.

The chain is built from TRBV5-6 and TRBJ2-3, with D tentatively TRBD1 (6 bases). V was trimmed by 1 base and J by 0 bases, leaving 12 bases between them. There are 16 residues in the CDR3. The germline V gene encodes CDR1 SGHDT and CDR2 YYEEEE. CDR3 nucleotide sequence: TGTGCCAGCAGCTTGATACAGGGCCCTAGCACAGATACGCAGTATTTT. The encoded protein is CASSLIQGPSTDTQYF.

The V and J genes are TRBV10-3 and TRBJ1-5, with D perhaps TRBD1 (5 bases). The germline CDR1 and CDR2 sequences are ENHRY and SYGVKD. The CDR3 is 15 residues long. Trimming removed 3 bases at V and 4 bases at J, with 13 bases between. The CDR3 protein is CAISETGLSNQPQHF. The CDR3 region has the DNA TGTGCCATCAGTGAAACAGGCCTCTCAAATCAGCCCCAGCATTTT.

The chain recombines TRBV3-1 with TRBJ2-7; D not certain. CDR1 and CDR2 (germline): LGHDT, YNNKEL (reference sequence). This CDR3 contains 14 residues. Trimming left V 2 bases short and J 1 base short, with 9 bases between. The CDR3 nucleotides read TGTGCCAGCAGCCAATCACAGTCTTCCTACGAGCAGTACTTC. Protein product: CASSQSQSSYEQYF.

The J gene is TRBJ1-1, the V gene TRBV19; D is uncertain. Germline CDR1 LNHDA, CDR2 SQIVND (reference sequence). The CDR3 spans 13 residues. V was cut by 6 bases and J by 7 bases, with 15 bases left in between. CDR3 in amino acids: CASSLDGDLEAFF. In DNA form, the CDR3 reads TGTGCCAGTAGCTTGGATGGGGATCTTGAAGCTTTCTTT.

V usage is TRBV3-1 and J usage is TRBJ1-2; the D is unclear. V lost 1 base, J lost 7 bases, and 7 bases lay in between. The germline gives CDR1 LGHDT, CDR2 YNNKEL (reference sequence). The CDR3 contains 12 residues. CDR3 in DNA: TGTGCCAGCAGCCAAGCATTGGCTGGCTACACCTTC. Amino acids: CASSQALAGYTF.

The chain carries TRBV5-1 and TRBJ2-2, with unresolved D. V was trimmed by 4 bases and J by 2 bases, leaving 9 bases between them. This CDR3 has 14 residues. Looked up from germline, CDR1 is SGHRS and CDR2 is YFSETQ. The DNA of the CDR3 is TGCGCCAGCAGCAAGGGCCTCAACACCGGGGAGCTGTTTTTT. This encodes CASSKGLNTGELFF.